The clone carrying this T cell receptor beta chain came up once. Authors' processing steps: Amplification from reference gene primers served as the basis for estimated nucleated cell counts. The table came from immunoSEQ multiplex PCR; TCRdb's copy has only in-frame clones and leaves some out. The DNA was the basis for D and trimming; V, J and clone size are from that table. Here the sample spans about 270,000 clones, roughly nine tenths being singletons. Germline-derived CDR1 and CDR2 are SGHNT and YENEEA. Trimming cost V 0 bases and J 3 bases, with 14 bases left between them. The CDR3 loop spans 16 amino acids. The data were taken from a study of blood T cell repertoires in COVID-19. Across the whole study: Specimens from acute and convalescent COVID-19 originated in the United States, Italy and Spain. PBMCs, B-cell-depleted T cells, or T cells provided the cDNA or gDNA that made up the material.

The TCR sequence derives from a man between 60 and 75 years old who had recovered from COVID-19. Input material: peripheral blood. The chain is built from TRBV11-3 and TRBJ1-1; D might be TRBD1 (5 bases). The DNA of the CDR3 is TGTGCCAGCAGCTTAGATCCCGCAGGGCGGTACACTGAAGCTTTCTTT. Amino acids: CASSLDPAGRYTEAFF.